This is a list of T cell receptor beta chains from one sample in a study of shared clonotypes between healthy human individuals. Repertoires were generated with immunoSEQ multiplex PCR, while TCRdb's copy carries only in-frame clones and drops some. Seen here are some 1.5 million clones, roughly 96% observed once, and the top ten hold roughly 1.2%. What was sequenced was naive CD4+ T cells sorted from blood. The receptors were sampled from a man in his thirties or forties in good health. CDR3s include the opening cysteine and the closing phenylalanine or tryptophan. D genes are given only for firm matches. Some rows mark clone size as missing; the rest say once, few, many or name a class of expanded clone.

V: TRBV5-1; J: TRBJ1-2; D: TRBD1; size: .; DNA: TGCGCCAGCAGCCGGACAGGGTTTGATTATGGCTACACCTTC; CDR3: CASSRTGFDYGYTF
V: TRBV4-1; J: TRBJ2-7; D: TRBD2; size: .; DNA: TGCGCCAGCAGCCAAGATAGAGCTAGCGGACTCTACGAGCAGTACTTC; CDR3: CASSQDRASGLYEQYF
V: TRBV5-1; J: TRBJ1-4; D: .; size: once; DNA: TGCGCCAGCAGCTTGGGCCATCGGTCTGAAAAACTGTTTTTT; CDR3: CASSLGHRSEKLFF
V: TRBV5-1; J: TRBJ2-1; D: .; size: .; DNA: TGCGCCAGCAGCTTTACAATAAGGGACTTCCCTAATGAGCAGTTCTTC; CDR3: CASSFTIRDFPNEQFF
V: TRBV29-1; J: TRBJ2-1; D: .; size: .; DNA: TGCAGCTCCCGGGGGTTGGCGGGTGAGCAGTTCTTC; CDR3: CSSRGLAGEQFF
V: TRBV2; J: TRBJ2-7; D: .; size: .; DNA: TGTGCCAGCAGTGCCGGACAGCCGAACTACGAGCAGTACTTC; CDR3: CASSAGQPNYEQYF
V: TRBV9; J: TRBJ2-3; D: TRBD2; size: .; DNA: TGTGCCAGCAGCGTAGCTACTAGCGGAGTGGATACGCAGTATTTT; CDR3: CASSVATSGVDTQYF
V: TRBV9; J: TRBJ2-2; D: TRBD1; size: .; DNA: TGTGCCAGCAGCGTAGTCGCCGGGACAGGGGGCACCGGGGAGCTGTTTTTT; CDR3: CASSVVAGTGGTGELFF
V: TRBV18; J: TRBJ2-7; D: .; size: .; DNA: TGTGCCAGCTCACCCCCGGGGCTTCTCTACGAGCAGTACTTC; CDR3: CASSPPGLLYEQYF
V: TRBV27; J: TRBJ2-7; D: .; size: once; DNA: TGTGCCAGCAGAGAATTCAGCGGGCCCTCGAACTACGAGCAGTACTTC; CDR3: CASREFSGPSNYEQYF
V: TRBV11-3; J: TRBJ2-7; D: TRBD1; size: .; DNA: TGTGCCAGCAGCTTGGGGACAGGGAAGGGGTACGAGCAGTACTTC; CDR3: CASSLGTGKGYEQYF